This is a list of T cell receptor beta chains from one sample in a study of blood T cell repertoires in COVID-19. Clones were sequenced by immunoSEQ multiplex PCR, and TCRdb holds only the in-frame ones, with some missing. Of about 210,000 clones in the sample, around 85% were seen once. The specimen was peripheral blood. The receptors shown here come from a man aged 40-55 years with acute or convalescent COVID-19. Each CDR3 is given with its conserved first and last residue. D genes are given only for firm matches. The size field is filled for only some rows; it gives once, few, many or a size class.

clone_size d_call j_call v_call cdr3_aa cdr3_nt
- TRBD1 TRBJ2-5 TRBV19 CASSGTEETQYF TGTGCCAGTAGCGGGACAGAAGAGACCCAGTACTTC
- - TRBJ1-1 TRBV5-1 CASSQTGGNTEAFF TGCGCCAGCAGCCAAACGGGGGGGAACACTGAAGCTTTCTTT
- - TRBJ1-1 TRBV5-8 CASSVTGRTEAFF TGTGCCAGCAGCGTTACAGGGCGCACTGAAGCTTTCTTT
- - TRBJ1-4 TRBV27 CASSPLGRVNEKLFF TGTGCCAGCAGTCCCCTAGGCAGGGTGAATGAAAAACTGTTTTTT
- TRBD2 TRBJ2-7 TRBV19 CASSIAGGSYEQYF TGTGCCAGTAGTATAGCGGGAGGCTCCTACGAGCAGTACTTC
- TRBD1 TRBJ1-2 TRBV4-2 CASSQPDRGLFYGYTF TGTGCCAGCAGCCAACCGGACAGGGGGCTTTTCTATGGCTACACCTTC
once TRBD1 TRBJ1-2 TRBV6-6 CASSYGTGARYGYTF TGTGCCAGCAGTTACGGGACAGGGGCAAGGTATGGCTACACCTTC
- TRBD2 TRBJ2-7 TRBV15 CATSSGLAAKEQYF TGTGCCACCAGCAGCGGACTAGCCGCGAAGGAGCAGTACTTC
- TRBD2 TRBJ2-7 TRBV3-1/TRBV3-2 CASSPGLAGVTYEQYF TGTGCCAGCAGCCCCGGACTAGCGGGGGTAACCTACGAGCAGTACTTC
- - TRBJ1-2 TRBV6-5 CASMTKGGYTF TGTGCCAGCATGACAAAGGGGGGCTACACCTTC
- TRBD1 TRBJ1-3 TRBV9 CASSQGGLSGNTIYF TGTGCCAGCAGCCAAGGGGGCCTCTCTGGAAACACCATATATTTT
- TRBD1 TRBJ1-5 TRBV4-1 CASSRIDRGDNQPQHF TGCGCCAGCAGCCGGATAGACAGGGGCGACAATCAGCCCCAGCATTTT
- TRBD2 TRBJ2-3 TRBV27 CASTPVPRLAGSTDTQYF TGTGCCAGCACCCCCGTACCCCGGCTAGCGGGTAGCACAGATACGCAGTATTTT
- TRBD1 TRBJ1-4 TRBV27 CASSGTGDYEKLFF TGTGCCAGCAGCGGGACAGGGGACTATGAAAAACTGTTTTTT
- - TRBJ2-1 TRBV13 CASSSGTPLYEQFF TGTGCCAGCAGCTCCGGGACTCCGTTGTATGAGCAGTTCTTC
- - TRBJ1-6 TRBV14 CASSRSGELYFNSPLHF TGTGCCAGCAGCCGATCAGGGGAACTTTATTTTAATTCACCCCTCCACTTT
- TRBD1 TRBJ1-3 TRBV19 CASSIEGTVRPGNTIYF TGTGCCAGTAGTATAGAGGGGACAGTACGGCCTGGAAACACCATATATTTT
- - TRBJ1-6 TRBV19 CASSPRAGAGSPLHF TGTGCCAGTAGTCCGAGAGCGGGGGCTGGTTCACCCCTCCACTTT
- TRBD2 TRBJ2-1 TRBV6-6 CASKASGYNEQFF TGTGCCAGCAAGGCTAGCGGATACAATGAGCAGTTCTTC
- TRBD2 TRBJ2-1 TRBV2 CASIGTSDNEQFF TGTGCCAGCATTGGGACTAGCGACAATGAGCAGTTCTTC
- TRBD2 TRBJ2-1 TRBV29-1 CSVEFNLAGGYYNEQFF TGCAGCGTTGAATTTAATCTAGCGGGGGGGTACTACAATGAGCAGTTCTTC
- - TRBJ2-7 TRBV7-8 CASSLRDSRYEQYF TGTGCCAGCAGCTTAAGAGACAGCCGCTACGAGCAGTACTTC